This T cell receptor beta chain was sequenced in a study of blood T cells in healthy people across ages. V dropped 4 bases and J dropped 7 bases, with 11 bases sitting between them. This CDR3 contains 12 residues. Germline assignment: CDR1 SQVTM and CDR2 ANQGSEA. No fewer than 5 micrograms of total RNA were isolated from every sample. Using a J-beta primer mix together with a sample-barcoded 5' primer, a second PCR was run for about 7 to 12 cycles. TCRdb fed the 5' RACE reads into MiXCR, producing one record per CDR3 protein. The data hold over 1,300,000 distinct CDR3 sequences, with 59% observed a single time. This clonotype was seen only a few times. Its antigen is unidentified. Study-wide results and limits: The long-lived group displayed more naive CD4+ cells, plus higher diversity, than the aged donors did. Because donor CMV status was unknown, expanded clonotype changes were possibly confounded. Getting older went along with TCR beta diversity per million T cells dropping roughly linearly.

The sequenced sample consisted of blood. This clonotype was obtained from a man aged 18 to 30 in good health. The chain joins TRBV29-1 to TRBJ1-5; the D is unclear. CDR3 sequence: CSVVEDSQPQHF. The CDR3 DNA reads as TGCAGCGTTGTTGAAGATTCCCAGCCCCAGCATTTT.